The 17 T cell receptor beta chains listed next were all sequenced from one sample in a study of cytomegalovirus exposure and HLA in healthy donors. The study ran its PCR with 60 Vbeta and 13 Jbeta primers. The assay was immunoSEQ multiplex PCR, and TCRdb's table has in-frame clones only and misses some. Its table records fewer than 150,000 clones. Sequences were obtained from PBMCs. These receptors were collected from a man in his forties or fifties in good health and CMV-seronegative.

The chain carries TRBV7-9 and TRBJ2-7; TRBD1 matches at 11 bases. The CDR3 runs 14 residues. Per the germline V gene, CDR1 is SEHNR and CDR2 is FQNEAQ (reference sequence). With V trimmed by 3 bases and J by 6 bases, 4 bases remained unmatched. This CDR3 reads CASSFLGTGGEQYF. In nucleotides, the CDR3 is TGTGCCAGCAGCTTTTTGGGGACAGGGGGCGAGCAGTACTTC. The variable domain in full, with the rest retrieved from reference TRBV7-9 and TRBJ2-7, is DTGVSQNPRHKITKRGQNVTFRCDPISEHNRLYWYRQTLGQGPEFLTYFQNEAQLEKSRLLSDRFSAERPKGSFSTLEIQRTEQGDSAMYLCASSFLGTGGEQYFGPGTRLTVT.

The chain links TRBV15 to TRBJ2-7; 7 bases agree with TRBD1. The J segment lost 2 bases and the V segment lost 3 bases, leaving 4 bases of the junction unmatched. CDR1 is LNHNV, CDR2 YYDKDF, per germline (reference sequence). There are 14 residues in the CDR3. The CDR3: CATSRTQGPYEQYF. The CDR3 region has the DNA TGTGCCACCAGCAGGACACAGGGGCCCTACGAGCAGTACTTC.

The chain has TRBV5-1 and TRBJ2-7; 8 positions agree with TRBD1. The trim removed 4 bases at V and 4 bases at J, leaving 4 bases unmatched. Germline V gene lookup returns CDR1 SGHRS and CDR2 YFSETQ. The CDR3 loop spans 13 amino acids. Here the CDR3 reads CASSNRQGYEQYF. Here the CDR3 DNA reads TGCGCCAGCAGCAACCGACAGGGGTACGAGCAGTACTTC.

This rearrangement joins TRBV5-1 to TRBJ2-2; maybe TRBD1 (6 bases). The V gene lost 3 bases and the J gene lost 7 bases, with 16 bases spanning the gap. There are 15 residues in the CDR3. CDR1 is SGHRS, CDR2 YFSETQ, per germline. The CDR3 region has the DNA TGCGCCAGCAGCTGGATCACAGGGATAGACGGGGAGCTGTTTTTT. Encoded protein: CASSWITGIDGELFF.

The chain couples TRBV2 to TRBJ2-3; D unresolved. There are 14 residues in the CDR3. Trimming removed 4 bases at V and 0 bases at J, with 8 bases between. The V gene's germline CDR1 is SNHLY and CDR2 FYNNEI. As DNA, the CDR3 is TGTGCCAGCAGTGTAGTGGGCAGCACAGATACGCAGTATTTT. Amino acids: CASSVVGSTDTQYF.

The V and J genes are TRBV4-3 and TRBJ2-7, with TRBD2 matching 11 bases. J lost 0 bases, V lost 4 bases, and 2 bases had no gene match. CDR1 is LGHNA and CDR2 is YSLEER in the germline V gene. This CDR3 spans 15 amino acids. Here the CDR3 reads CASSRGLAGSYEQYF. CDR3 bases: TGCGCCAGCAGCCGAGGACTAGCGGGCTCCTACGAGCAGTACTTC.

The J gene is TRBJ2-7, the V gene TRBV5-1; TRBD1 matches 7 bases. After removal of 5 bases from V and 5 bases from J, the junction contained 7 bases not matched to a gene. Per germline, CDR1 SGHRS and CDR2 YFSETQ. The CDR3 has 13 amino acids. CDR3 in DNA: TGCGCCAGCAGAGACAGGGAGAAGGACGAGCAGTACTTC. This translates into CASRDREKDEQYF.

The gene calls are TRBV28 and TRBJ2-5; TRBD1 is a possible D gene (5 bases). V was trimmed by 3 bases and J by 4 bases, leaving 9 bases between them. Germline V gives CDR1 MDHEN, CDR2 SYDVKM. The CDR3 runs 13 residues. The CDR3: CASSFRAPETQYF. CDR3 nucleotides: TGTGCCAGCAGTTTCAGGGCCCCAGAGACCCAGTACTTC.

The chain combines TRBV6-1 with TRBJ2-3, with 11 nucleotides matching TRBD2. This CDR3 has 15 residues. V was clipped by 6 bases and J by 5 bases; unmatched bases: 7. Germline V gene sequence: CDR1 MNHNS, CDR2 SASEGT. CDR3 region: CASRIAGGQGDTQYF. In nucleotides, the CDR3 is TGTGCCAGCAGGATAGCGGGGGGGCAAGGAGATACGCAGTATTTT.

The chain uses TRBV4-3 and TRBJ1-1; D uncertain. The V end lost 0 bases, the J end lost 3 bases, and 17 bases lay between the germline ends. CDR1 LGHNA and CDR2 YSLEER come from the germline V gene. This CDR3 has 17 amino acids. The CDR3 reads CASSQDLRDLSYTEAFF. The CDR3 nucleotides are TGCGCCAGCAGCCAAGATCTACGGGATTTAAGCTACACTGAAGCTTTCTTT.

In nucleotides, the CDR3 is TGTGCCAGCAGTTTCGCAGGGGCGGACGAGCAGTACTTC. This gives the protein CASSFAGADEQYF. The rearrangement links TRBV27 to TRBJ2-7, with D perhaps TRBD1 (6 bases). The V and J ends lost 3 bases and 5 bases respectively, with 11 bases between them. Looked up from germline, CDR1 is MNHEY and CDR2 is SMNVEV (reference sequence). This CDR3 has 13 amino acids.

The rearrangement links TRBV15 to TRBJ1-6, with 8 bases fitting TRBD1. CDR3 length: 14 amino acids. Germline V gene lookup returns CDR1 LNHNV and CDR2 YYDKDF (reference sequence). V lost 2 bases and J lost 10; bases outside the gene matches: 4. Written as DNA, the CDR3 is TGTGCCACCAGCAGACAGGGGGCTATATCACCCCTCCACTTT. This gives the protein CATSRQGAISPLHF. The whole variable domain, filled in from reference TRBV15 and TRBJ1-6, reads DAMVIQNPRYQVTQFGKPVTLSCSQTLNHNVMYWYQQKSSQAPKLLFHYYDKDFNNEADTPDNFQSRRPNTSFCFLDIRSPGLGDTAMYLCATSRQGAISPLHFGNGTRLTVT.

As DNA, the CDR3 is TGTGCCAGCAGTGAAGCAACGACAGCCTATAGCAATCAGCCCCAGCATTTT. The encoded protein is CASSEATTAYSNQPQHF. The rearrangement joins TRBV6-1 to TRBJ1-5, with D possibly TRBD1 on 5 matching bases. V was trimmed by 0 bases and J by 0 bases, leaving 12 bases between them. The CDR3 has 17 amino acids. Germline V gives CDR1 MNHNS, CDR2 SASEGT.

This chain links TRBV10-3 with TRBJ2-5, with a weak D call TRBD2 (5 bases). The J call is in doubt because the DNA end fits TRBJ2-7 better. Germline loops: CDR1 ENHRY, CDR2 SYGVKD. The CDR3 loop spans 15 amino acids. The CDR3 sequence: CAISAGGSGSYEQYF. CDR3 bases: TGTGCCATCAGTGCCGGTGGGAGTGGGTCCTACGAGCAGTACTTC.

This sequence joins TRBV9 and TRBJ2-7; 8 bases align to TRBD1. Trimming at V came to 0 bases and at J to 2 bases, leaving 4 bases not matched to a gene. There are 15 residues in the CDR3. Germline V gene lookup returns CDR1 SGDLS and CDR2 YYNGEE. CDR3 protein: CASSVGGQVTYEQYF. CDR3 bases: TGTGCCAGCAGCGTAGGGGGACAGGTGACCTACGAGCAGTACTTC.

The chain joins TRBV11-1 to TRBJ1-1; TRBD1 agrees at 7 bases. This CDR3 has 14 residues. V gave up 5 bases and J gave up 0 bases; unmatched junction bases: 3. Germline-derived CDR1 and CDR2 are SGHAT and FQDESV (reference sequence). The CDR3 protein is CASSVTGMNTEAFF. CDR3 coding DNA: TGTGCCAGCAGCGTGACAGGGATGAACACTGAAGCTTTCTTT.

The chain joins TRBV15 to TRBJ1-1; a weak D match, TRBD1 (5 bases). Germline V gene lookup returns CDR1 LNHNV and CDR2 YYDKDF (reference sequence). V was clipped by 2 bases and J by 1 base, with 11 bases between them. This CDR3 region has 15 residues. CDR3 coding DNA: TGTGCCACCAGCAGATTTCTGACAGAGAACACTGAAGCTTTCTTT. Its translation: CATSRFLTENTEAFF.